This entry describes one T cell receptor beta chain. Its antigen is not known. The data stem from a study of cytomegalovirus exposure and HLA in healthy donors. The CDR3 extends over 14 amino acids. Trimming removed 7 bases from V and 5 bases from J; junction bases left unmatched: 8. Study conclusions and caveats: Rarity marked most TCR sequences, yet some public TCRs occurred in many donors.

The PCR contained 60 Vbeta and 13 Jbeta primers. TCRdb's copy holds only in-frame clones and misses some; the assay was immunoSEQ multiplex PCR. The table has roughly 120,000 clones, around 70% seen once. The sample comprised PBMCs. The clonotype comes from a man aged 35 to 55 in good health and CMV-seropositive. The chain couples TRBV23-1 to TRBJ1-1, with 9 bases aligning to TRBD1. TRBV23-1 is identified as an open reading frame with a role that is uncertain. The CDR3 nucleotides read TGCGCCAGCATTTCCGGACAGGGGAGGACTGAAGCTTTCTTT. The encoded protein is CASISGQGRTEAFF.